A selection of T cell receptor beta chains follows, all from one sample in a study of blood T cells in healthy people across ages. TCRdb re-called the 5' RACE reads with MiXCR, one entry per CDR3 protein. Among about 2 million distinct CDR3 sequences, approximately 50% were seen once, and the ten largest hold more than 2%. Sequenced material: blood. Every receptor here comes from a woman in her thirties or forties in good health. CDR3s include the opening cysteine and the closing phenylalanine or tryptophan.

CDR3aa: CSARGAGDNEKLFF
j_gene: TRBJ1-4
v_gene: TRBV20-1

CDR3aa: CASSLAGGARPQHF
j_gene: TRBJ1-5
v_gene: TRBV5-1

CDR3aa: CASSLDLGRISNYGYTF
j_gene: TRBJ1-2
v_gene: TRBV11-2

CDR3aa: CASSRHGDRGYEQYF
j_gene: .
v_gene: TRBV6-6

CDR3aa: CASSSFRDGRGETQYF
j_gene: TRBJ2-5
v_gene: TRBV7-8

CDR3aa: CSAARDTNTEAFF
j_gene: TRBJ1-1
v_gene: TRBV20-1

CDR3aa: CAIRQDLSYEQYF
j_gene: TRBJ2-7
v_gene: TRBV10-3

CDR3aa: CASSSYTRGVTTEAFF
j_gene: TRBJ1-1
v_gene: TRBV3-1

CDR3aa: CASRRGQGGYQETQYF
j_gene: TRBJ2-5
v_gene: TRBV6-2/TRBV6-3

CDR3aa: CASSYSGSSGGFRDTQYF
j_gene: TRBJ2-3
v_gene: TRBV6-5

CDR3aa: CASSRASGNSPLHF
j_gene: TRBJ1-6
v_gene: TRBV7-2

CDR3aa: CAGCGLILNSNQPQHF
j_gene: TRBJ1-5
v_gene: TRBV27

CDR3aa: CASSPTRETLYGYTF
j_gene: TRBJ1-2
v_gene: TRBV18

CDR3aa: CSVAFRGRTDTQYF
j_gene: TRBJ2-3
v_gene: TRBV29-1

CDR3aa: CASSERQNQETQYF
j_gene: TRBJ2-5
v_gene: TRBV2

CDR3aa: CASGVVYNEQFF
j_gene: TRBJ2-1
v_gene: TRBV7-9

CDR3aa: CASSPPPDRVRYGYTF
j_gene: TRBJ1-2
v_gene: TRBV18

CDR3aa: CASSRTGAFGTQYF
j_gene: TRBJ2-3
v_gene: TRBV3-1

CDR3aa: CASSGGQYADTQYF
j_gene: TRBJ2-3
v_gene: TRBV7-9

CDR3aa: CASSFLLAGSTSTDTQYF
j_gene: TRBJ2-3
v_gene: TRBV7-2

CDR3aa: CACSLGGGGYFYEQYF
j_gene: TRBJ2-7
v_gene: TRBV7-2

CDR3aa: CASSQERGDINEQFF
j_gene: TRBJ2-1
v_gene: TRBV4-1

CDR3aa: CASSGIAGGPSDTQYF
j_gene: TRBJ2-3
v_gene: TRBV5-1

CDR3aa: CSARDLGLAGGQETQYF
j_gene: TRBJ2-5
v_gene: TRBV20-1

CDR3aa: CASSLSGTRYEQYF
j_gene: .
v_gene: TRBV28

CDR3aa: CASSMGQGSNIQYF
j_gene: TRBJ2-4
v_gene: TRBV19

CDR3aa: CASSPRDVSYNEQFF
j_gene: TRBJ2-1
v_gene: TRBV7-9

CDR3aa: CASSPSQGYNSPLHF
j_gene: TRBJ1-6
v_gene: TRBV14

CDR3aa: CASSLAAATEAFF
j_gene: TRBJ1-1
v_gene: TRBV7-9

CDR3aa: CSARMGTTDTQYF
j_gene: TRBJ2-3
v_gene: TRBV20-1

CDR3aa: CASSRTGTRAFF
j_gene: TRBJ1-1
v_gene: TRBV28

CDR3aa: CASSLNYKTGSGYTF
j_gene: TRBJ1-2
v_gene: TRBV4-3

CDR3aa: CASSYGQLDSPLHF
j_gene: TRBJ1-6
v_gene: TRBV6-6

CDR3aa: CASIPENRNTEAFF
j_gene: TRBJ1-1
v_gene: TRBV7-2

CDR3aa: CASSPERDETQYF
j_gene: TRBJ2-5
v_gene: TRBV18

CDR3aa: CSASDRDGSYNEQFF
j_gene: TRBJ2-1
v_gene: TRBV20-1

CDR3aa: CASSQAQGPVYGYTF
j_gene: TRBJ1-2
v_gene: TRBV4-1

CDR3aa: CASCPGTSGLNEQYF
j_gene: TRBJ2-5
v_gene: TRBV12-3/TRBV12-4

CDR3aa: CASSQYGVSGANVLTF
j_gene: TRBJ2-6
v_gene: TRBV4-3

CDR3aa: CARSGQTNTEAFF
j_gene: TRBJ1-1
v_gene: TRBV2

CDR3aa: CASSYGTRNGYTF
j_gene: TRBJ1-2
v_gene: TRBV7-9

CDR3aa: CASSYQGDSNQPQHF
j_gene: TRBJ1-5
v_gene: TRBV7-2

CDR3aa: CASSQDLAGARPQETQYF
j_gene: TRBJ2-5
v_gene: TRBV3-1

CDR3aa: CASSMTSGGALETQYF
j_gene: TRBJ2-5
v_gene: TRBV9

CDR3aa: CASSQGDLGFHRGYTF
j_gene: TRBJ1-2
v_gene: TRBV4-3